The 16 T cell receptor beta chains listed next were all sequenced from one sample in a study of blood T cells in healthy people across ages. PCR was performed a second time for about 7 to 12 cycles using a sample-barcoded 5' primer and a J-beta primer mix. TCRdb re-called the 5' RACE reads with MiXCR, one entry per CDR3 protein. The sample gives 1.8 million or so distinct CDR3 sequences, 35% to 50% of which show up once; under 25% is in the top ten. The sample consisted of blood. All receptors derive from a human donor in good health.

The table lists this clonotype with a few counts. This chain uses TRBV20-1 with TRBJ2-7, with TRBD1 matching 7 bases. V shed 7 bases, J shed 4 bases, and the junction held 13 bases outside the gene matches. The CDR3 runs 14 residues. CDR1 and CDR2 (germline): DFQATT, SNEGSKA (reference sequence). In DNA form, the CDR3 reads TGCAGTGGGACACGGGACAGATGGGAATACGAGCAGTACTTC. Protein: CSGTRDRWEYEQYF.

This chain links TRBV3-1 with TRBJ1-1, with 8 bases matching TRBD1. The CDR3 has 14 amino acids. Germline loops: CDR1 LGHDT, CDR2 YNNKEL (reference sequence). V gave up 6 bases and J gave up 4 bases; unmatched junction bases: 7. The CDR3 loop is CASRQTGDGTEAFF. CDR3 in DNA: TGTGCCAGCAGGCAGACAGGGGACGGCACTGAAGCTTTCTTT.

The chain has TRBV4-3 and TRBJ2-5, with D unresolved. The CDR3 covers 13 residues. Germline values: CDR1 LGHNA, CDR2 YSLEER. V was trimmed by 0 bases and J by 5 bases, leaving 7 bases between them. In DNA, the CDR3 is TGCGCCAGCAGCCAAGAGAGGAGCGAGACCCAGTACTTC. Amino acid sequence: CASSQERSETQYF.

This clonotype was counted between two and nine times. The gene calls are TRBV3-1 and TRBJ2-7; D uncertain. Germline V CDR1 and CDR2: LGHDT, YNNKEL (reference sequence). Trimming removed 3 bases from V and 4 bases from J, with 7 bases in between. The length of the CDR3 is 12 residues. In DNA, the CDR3 is TGTGCCAGCAGCCATGGAGTTTACGAGCAGTACTTC. This encodes CASSHGVYEQYF.

This sequence joins TRBV7-2 and TRBJ2-7; weak D call: TRBD2 (5 bases). The length of the CDR3 is 15 residues. Germline values: CDR1 SGHTA, CDR2 FQGNSA. Trimming pared 3 bases from V and 2 bases from J, leaving 14 bases between. This CDR3 is CASSLDGKQTYEQYV. The CDR3 DNA is TGTGCCAGCAGCTTGGACGGGAAGCAGACCTACGAGCAGTACGTC.

A few counts support this clonotype. The rearrangement links TRBV5-6 to TRBJ2-3; D gene uncertain. V dropped 2 bases and J dropped 9 bases, with 16 bases sitting between them. The germline V gene has CDR1 SGHDT and CDR2 YYEEEE. The length of the CDR3 is 14 residues. The CDR3 coding sequence is TGTGCCAGCAGCTTTGCTTCGAGGATGGGGACGCAGTATTTT. Its translation: CASSFASRMGTQYF.

This rearrangement joins TRBV10-3 to TRBJ2-7, with a weak D call TRBD2 (7 bases). The germline gives CDR1 ENHRY, CDR2 SYGVKD. Trimming removed 0 bases at V and 3 bases at J, with 9 bases between. There are 14 residues in the CDR3. The CDR3 nucleotides read TGTGCCATCAGTGAGTCGGGAGGGGGCTACGAGCAGTACTTC. This gives the protein CAISESGGGYEQYF.

This clonotype was observed once. The gene calls are TRBV12-3 or TRBV12-4 and TRBJ1-1; no firm D call. With 2 bases removed from V and 6 bases from J, the gap between germline ends came to 16 bases. This CDR3 comprises 15 residues. The CDR3: CASSLTRVVVAEAFF. DNA for the CDR3: TGTGCCAGCAGTTTAACGCGGGTAGTAGTAGCTGAAGCTTTCTTT.

This clonotype turned up a few times. The CDR3 sequence is CASSLLQGLDEQYF. The DNA of the CDR3 is TGTGCCAGCAGCTTATTACAGGGATTAGACGAGCAGTACTTC. The chain employs TRBV7-9 and TRBJ2-7, with D maybe TRBD1 (6 bases). The CDR3 is 14 amino acids. Germline V gene data show CDR1 as SEHNR and CDR2 as FQNEAQ (reference sequence). V gave up 2 bases and J gave up 5 bases, with 13 bases separating them. The complete variable domain, with remaining parts taken from reference TRBV7-9 and TRBJ2-7, reads DTGVSQNPRHKITKRGQNVTFRCDPISEHNRLYWYRQTLGQGPEFLTYFQNEAQLEKSRLLSDRFSAERPKGSFSTLEIQRTEQGDSAMYLCASSLLQGLDEQYFGPGTRLTVT.

This clonotype has a handful of counts. This chain joins TRBV5-1 and TRBJ2-7, with D perhaps TRBD1 (5 bases). The CDR3 is 14 residues long. With 2 bases removed from V and 3 bases from J, the gap between germline ends came to 12 bases. Germline CDR1 and CDR2: SGHRS and YFSETQ. In nucleotides, the CDR3 is TGCGCCAGCAGCTTCCAACCGGACAACTACGAGCAGTACTTC. Residues: CASSFQPDNYEQYF.

In its sample, this clonotype was seen a few times. The genes are TRBV7-2 and TRBJ2-3, with D possibly being TRBD2 (6 bases). Between the trimmed V and J ends, which lost 5 bases and 4 bases, there was a span of 19 bases. This CDR3 has 16 amino acids. Per germline, CDR1 SGHTA and CDR2 FQGNSA. CDR3 in amino acids: CASSPPPRGWSDTQYF. For the CDR3, the DNA is TGTGCCAGCAGCCCCCCGCCCCGGGGGTGGTCAGATACGCAGTATTTT. The entire variable domain, with the rest obtained from reference TRBV7-2 and TRBJ2-3, is as follows: GAGVSQSPSNKVTEKGKDVELRCDPISGHTALYWYRQSLGQGLEFLIYFQGNSAPDKSGLPSDRFSAERTGGSVSTLTIQRTQQEDSAVYLCASSPPPRGWSDTQYFGPGTRLTVL.

This chain joins TRBV7-8 and TRBJ1-6, with D maybe TRBD1 (6 bases). The V gene's germline CDR1 is SGHVS and CDR2 FQNEAQ. The CDR3 totals 19 residues. The V and J ends lost 1 base and 6 bases respectively, with 22 bases between them. The CDR3: CASSLVGTGQTLFNSPLHF. The CDR3 DNA reads TGTGCCAGCAGCTTAGTCGGAACAGGGCAGACTCTCTTTAATTCACCCCTCCACTTT.

This clonotype was observed a handful of times. This chain uses TRBV6-1 with TRBJ1-5; 7 bases match TRBD1. Germline CDR1 MNHNS, CDR2 SASEGT. The CDR3 has 13 residues. V trimming: 6 bases; J trimming: 5 bases; junction bases outside the gene matches: 4. The CDR3 DNA sequence: TGTGCCAGCAGGGGACAGTTCGATCAGCCCCAGCATTTT. Amino acids: CASRGQFDQPQHF.

The chain has TRBV3-1 and TRBJ2-1; TRBD2 matches at 8 bases. Trimming cost V 1 base and J 7 bases; bases outside gene matches: 3. The CDR3 consists of 14 residues. Germline CDR1 and CDR2: LGHDT and YNNKEL (reference sequence). CDR3 in amino acids: CASSQVAGGNEQFF. CDR3 nucleotides: TGTGCCAGCAGCCAAGTTGCGGGGGGTAATGAGCAGTTCTTC.

V usage is TRBV6-1 and J usage is TRBJ1-2; D unresolved. V lost 8 bases and J 5 bases, leaving 15 bases between the germline ends. Germline V CDR1 and CDR2: MNHNS, SASEGT. This CDR3 region has 13 residues. In nucleotides, the CDR3 is TGTGCCAGCTGCCTCTGGGTAGATTATGGCTACACCTTC. Translated: CASCLWVDYGYTF.

This clonotype was recorded once. The chain joins TRBV4-3 to TRBJ2-7; 12 bases agree with TRBD2. CDR3 length: 15 amino acids. With 3 bases clipped from V and 4 bases from J, the junction kept 4 bases outside the gene matches. Germline V CDR1 and CDR2: LGHNA, YSLEER. Here the CDR3 reads CASSHRLAGEYEQYF. In DNA, the CDR3 is TGCGCCAGCAGCCACCGACTAGCGGGGGAATACGAGCAGTACTTC.